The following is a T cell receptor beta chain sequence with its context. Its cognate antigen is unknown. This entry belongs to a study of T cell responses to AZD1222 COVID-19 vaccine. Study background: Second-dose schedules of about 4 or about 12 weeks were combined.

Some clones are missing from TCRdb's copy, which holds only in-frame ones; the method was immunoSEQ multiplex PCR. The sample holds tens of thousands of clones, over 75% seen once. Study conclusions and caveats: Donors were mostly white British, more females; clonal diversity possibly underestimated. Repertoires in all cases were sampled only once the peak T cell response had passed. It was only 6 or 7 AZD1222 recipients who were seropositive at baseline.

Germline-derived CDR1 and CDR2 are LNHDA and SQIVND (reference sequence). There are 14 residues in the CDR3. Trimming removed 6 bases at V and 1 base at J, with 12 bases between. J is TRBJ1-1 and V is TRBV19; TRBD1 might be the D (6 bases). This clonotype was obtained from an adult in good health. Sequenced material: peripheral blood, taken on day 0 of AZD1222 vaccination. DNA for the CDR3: TGTGCCAGTAGCCAGGGGAACGGGAACACTGAAGCTTTCTTT. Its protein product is CASSQGNGNTEAFF.